Detailed here is one T cell receptor beta chain. This record belongs to a study of blood T cell repertoires in COVID-19. Across the study: In each case, the material was cDNA or gDNA derived from T cells, B-cell-depleted T cells, or PBMCs.

V shed 4 bases and J 8 bases; nucleotides not matched to a gene: 4. The CDR3 runs 13 residues. From germline, CDR1 is MNHEY and CDR2 SMNVEV (reference sequence). Profiling relied on immunoSEQ multiplex PCR, and the TCRdb table lists in-frame clones only, not all of them. The sample has around 100,000 clones, around four fifths seen once. Specimen: peripheral blood. The TCR was taken from a man aged 45-65 years with active or convalescent COVID-19. The genes are TRBV27 and TRBJ1-2; 10 bases line up with TRBD1. The CDR3 coding sequence is TGTGCCAGCAGTTCGACAGGGGGCATAGGCTACACCTTC. It encodes CASSSTGGIGYTF.